The 23 T cell receptor beta chains presented below share a single source sample, sequenced in a study of post-analysis software for immune sequencing data (dated by TCRdb to the mid-2010s). Here is what the overall study found, with its caveats: Four to six TRBV segments, including TRBV5-6, TRBV5-1 and TRBV20-1, were significantly more frequent in patients than controls.

Libraries were prepared through PCR. Instrument on record: Illumina HiSeq 2500. To reduce PCR and sequencing biases, unique molecular identifiers were incorporated into the TCR beta cDNA libraries. TCRdb itself trimmed the public reads at Q25 with fastp, ran MiXCR and retained productive beta chains. Every entry covers one CDR3 protein and lists the most common genes and DNA from its rows. The sample data list around 440,000 distinct CDR3 sequences, and over 35% of these were observed just once. The biggest ten clones account for about 12% of the sample. The antigens for these receptors are not known. The sample was blood. These receptors all come from a girl between 10 and 17 years old with multiple sclerosis.

This clonotype was counted between two and nine times. CDR3 sequence: CASGARQSEKLFF. As DNA, the CDR3 is TGTGCCAGCGGGGCGCGACAGTCAGAAAAACTGTTTTTT. The chain combines TRBV28 with TRBJ1-4; the D gene is possibly TRBD1 (5 bases). Germline CDR1 and CDR2: MDHEN and SYDVKM. The CDR3 totals 13 residues. The V end lost 8 bases, the J end lost 8 bases, and 15 bases lay between the germline ends. Complete variable domain (other parts from reference TRBV28 and TRBJ1-4): DVKVTQSSRYLVKRTGEKVFLECVQDMDHENMFWYRQDPGLGLRLIYFSYDVKMKEKGDIPEGYSVSREKKERFSLILESASTNQTSMYLCASGARQSEKLFFGSGTQLSVL.

The V gene is TRBV7-8, the J gene TRBJ2-6; the match to TRBD1 covers 8 bases. Losses at the gene ends were 4 bases for V and 4 bases for J; bases not matched to a gene: 9. From germline, CDR1 is SGHVS and CDR2 FQNEAQ. The CDR3 contains 17 residues. For the CDR3, the DNA is TGTGCCAGCAGCTCCCCGGGACAGGCAATCGGGGCCAACGTCCTGACTTTC. Amino acid sequence: CASSSPGQAIGANVLTF.

The chain uses TRBV20-1 and TRBJ2-4; TRBD2 aligns across 8 bases. The DNA end favors TRBJ2-7, so the J call may be wrong. Per germline, CDR1 DFQATT and CDR2 SNEGSKA (reference sequence). The CDR3 spans 13 residues. The CDR3 here is CSAERESSYEQYF. The CDR3 DNA sequence: TGCAGTGCTGAGCGGGAGAGCTCCTACGAGCAGTACTTC.

This clonotype was recorded a few times. The chain uses TRBV6-6 and TRBJ2-5, with D tentatively TRBD2 (6 bases). The germline CDR1 and CDR2 sequences are MNHNY and SVGAGI (reference sequence). This CDR3 comprises 14 residues. Trimming took off 6 bases at V and 4 bases at J, with 15 bases between the two ends. CDR3 nucleotides: TGTGCCAGCAGCACGACTAGTTTTTCAGAGACCCAGTACTTC. This codes for CASSTTSFSETQYF.

This clonotype was recorded a few times. The V and J genes are TRBV29-1 and TRBJ2-7; TRBD2 agrees at 12 bases. This CDR3 contains 15 residues. Germline V gives CDR1 SQVTM, CDR2 ANQGSEA. Trimming took 5 bases from V and 0 from J; bases not matched to a gene: 5. Here the CDR3 DNA reads TGCAGCGTTATACTAGCGGGAGGATACTCCTACGAGCAGTACTTC. Translated: CSVILAGGYSYEQYF.

This clonotype has only one observation. The rearrangement links TRBV9 to TRBJ2-3; 10 nucleotides line up with TRBD1. The CDR3 runs to 15 residues. J lost 4 bases, V lost 0 bases, and 2 bases had no gene match. Germline V gives CDR1 SGDLS, CDR2 YYNGEE. The CDR3 DNA is TGTGCCAGCAGCGTAGGGGGGACAGGGGCAGATACGCAGTATTTT. Its protein is CASSVGGTGADTQYF.

The chain carries TRBV20-1 and TRBJ2-3; D unclear. The CDR3 has 12 amino acids. The ends were cut back, 2 bases at V and 10 bases at J, with 13 bases in the middle. Germline CDR1 is DFQATT and CDR2 is SNEGSKA (reference sequence). Here the CDR3 reads CSARPRAGAQYF. Written as DNA, the CDR3 is TGCAGTGCTAGACCTCGGGCAGGAGCGCAGTATTTT.

This chain joins TRBV4-2 and TRBJ2-1, with TRBD2 as a possible D gene (6 bases). The germline gives CDR1 LGHNA, CDR2 YNFKEQ. The CDR3 spans 16 residues. Between the trimmed V and J ends, which lost 1 base and 1 base, there was a span of 11 bases. The CDR3 DNA sequence: TGTGCCAGCAGCCAAGTGGGCGGGAAGTCCTACAATGAGCAGTTCTTC. Residues: CASSQVGGKSYNEQFF.

V is TRBV20-1 and J is TRBJ2-1, with D perhaps matching TRBD1 (6 bases). Germline V lookup: CDR1 DFQATT, CDR2 SNEGSKA (reference sequence). The V end lost 1 base, the J end lost 9 bases, and 16 bases lay between the germline ends. This CDR3 has 14 amino acids. In DNA, the CDR3 is TGCAGTGCTAGAGCGCTCCACCTAGGGGGTGAGCAGTTCTTC. Translation: CSARALHLGGEQFF.

The chain links TRBV7-9 to TRBJ2-1; TRBD1 is a possible D gene (6 bases). Trimming pared 3 bases from V and 6 bases from J, leaving 12 bases between. The germline V gene has CDR1 SEHNR and CDR2 FQNEAQ (reference sequence). The CDR3 is 14 amino acids. CDR3 in DNA: TGTGCCAGCAGCTTGAAGGGGGACCCCAATGAGCAGTTCTTC. Encoded protein: CASSLKGDPNEQFF.

This clonotype has more than one count but fewer than ten. The rearrangement links TRBV28 to TRBJ2-5, with 7 bases identical to TRBD1. The V gene end was trimmed by 5 bases and the J gene end by 1 base; junction bases not matched to a gene: 7. The CDR3 loop spans 15 amino acids. Germline V gene sequence: CDR1 MDHEN, CDR2 SYDVKM. CDR3 amino acids: CASSHQDRFQETQYF. In DNA form, the CDR3 reads TGTGCCAGCAGTCACCAGGACAGGTTCCAAGAGACCCAGTACTTC.

To note about this clonotype: The junction departs from the called germline gene at one end, perhaps through a read error. The chain uses TRBV24-1 and TRBJ2-1; 8 bases are shared with TRBD2. The CDR3 contains 16 residues. Germline CDR1 reads KGHDR; CDR2 reads SFDVKD. The DNA of the CDR3 is TGTGCCACCAGTGATACTACTAGCGGTACCTACAATGAACAGTTCTTC. This sequence encodes CATSDTTSGTYNEQFF.

The V gene is TRBV3-1, the J gene TRBJ1-3, with TRBD1 matching 7 bases. Trimming removed 4 bases from V and 8 bases from J; junction bases left unmatched: 5. Per germline, CDR1 LGHDT and CDR2 YNNKEL (reference sequence). This CDR3 has 13 amino acids. CDR3 amino acids: CASSPRQGHTIYF. CDR3 nucleotide sequence: TGTGCCAGCAGCCCTCGACAGGGCCACACCATATATTTT.

Only a few counts were recorded for this clonotype. The chain is built from TRBV27 and TRBJ2-7; a weak D match, TRBD2 (7 bases). The germline CDR1 and CDR2 sequences are MNHEY and SMNVEV (reference sequence). V shed 3 bases and J shed 5 bases, with 26 bases lying between them. CDR3 length equals 18 residues. CDR3 amino acids: CASSFYGGGTLMGHEQYF. Written as DNA, the CDR3 is TGTGCCAGCAGTTTTTATGGCGGGGGCACACTTATGGGCCACGAGCAGTACTTC.

This clonotype was counted a few times. This chain joins TRBV24-1 and TRBJ2-3; no clear D gene. The CDR3 is 13 residues long. The germline V gene has CDR1 KGHDR and CDR2 SFDVKD. Trimming left V 6 bases short and J 4 bases short, with 10 bases between. CDR3 loop: CATSLYGADTQYF. The CDR3 DNA follows: TGTGCCACCAGTCTATACGGCGCAGATACGCAGTATTTT.

CDR3 residues: CASSLVGASGSDTQYF. CDR3 in DNA: TGTGCCAGCAGCTTAGTCGGAGCTAGCGGGAGTGATACGCAGTATTTT. V gene TRBV7-2 combines with J gene TRBJ2-3; 10 bases fit TRBD2. The V gene's germline CDR1 is SGHTA and CDR2 FQGNSA. The CDR3 sequence is 16 residues long. Trimming removed 1 base from V and 6 bases from J; junction bases left unmatched: 7.

This clonotype was picked up a small number of times. The gene calls are TRBV10-2 and TRBJ1-2; TRBD1 agrees at 10 bases. This CDR3 comprises 15 residues. Per germline, CDR1 WSHSY and CDR2 SAAADI. Trimming cost V 6 bases and J 4 bases; bases outside gene matches: 8. For the CDR3, the DNA is TGCGCCAGCAGCGGAGGACAGGGGGGGTTCTATGGCTACACCTTC. Amino acids: CASSGGQGGFYGYTF.

This clonotype turned up a few times. The chain carries TRBV5-1 and TRBJ2-5; D may be TRBD2 (5 bases). The CDR3 is made up of 15 amino acids. Between the trimmed V and J ends, which lost 4 bases and 5 bases, there was a span of 18 bases. Germline CDR1 SGHRS, CDR2 YFSETQ. Written as DNA, the CDR3 is TGCGCCAGCAGCGGAGGTACCACGTCTGGGGAGACCCAGTACTTC. Translated, it gives CASSGGTTSGETQYF.

Many counts were recorded for this clonotype. The chain is built from TRBV7-8 and TRBJ2-5; the match to TRBD1 covers 9 bases. CDR1 is SGHVS, CDR2 FQNEAQ, per germline. The CDR3 has 15 amino acids. Germline trimming cut 6 bases from V and 2 bases from J; bases unmatched to any gene: 7. The chain's CDR3 is CASRPRGQGQETQYF. The CDR3 DNA is TGTGCCAGCAGACCGCGTGGACAGGGGCAAGAGACCCAGTACTTC.

This clonotype was counted only a few times. The junction differs from germline at one of its ends, possibly a read error. The chain combines TRBV24-1 with TRBJ1-2; D might be TRBD1 (6 bases). This CDR3 comprises 15 residues. Germline V gives CDR1 KGHDR, CDR2 SFDVKD. The CDR3 region is CATSDSDRFNYGYTF. Here the CDR3 DNA reads TGTGCCACCAGTGATTCGGACAGATTTAACTATGGCTACACTTTC.

CDR3: CASSPNRDSYEQYF. The CDR3, as DNA: TGTGCCAGCAGCCCGAACAGGGATTCCTACGAGCAGTACTTC. The chain is built from TRBV3-1 and TRBJ2-7, with D possibly being TRBD1 (6 bases). V gave up 4 bases and J gave up 1 base, with 11 bases separating them. CDR1 and CDR2 (germline): LGHDT, YNNKEL (reference sequence). CDR3 size: 14 residues.

The chain combines TRBV20-1 with TRBJ2-7; 10 positions agree with TRBD2. Per germline, CDR1 DFQATT and CDR2 SNEGSKA (reference sequence). The CDR3 covers 15 residues. The trim removed 3 bases at V and 5 bases at J, leaving 10 bases unmatched. The CDR3 here is CSARVPSGSLDEQYF. As DNA, the CDR3 is TGCAGTGCTAGGGTCCCTAGCGGGAGTTTGGACGAGCAGTACTTC.

The sample holds a few counts of this clonotype. V and J are TRBV20-1 and TRBJ2-5; perhaps TRBD2 as D (5 bases). This CDR3 has 15 residues. From germline, CDR1 is DFQATT and CDR2 SNEGSKA (reference sequence). V lost 1 base to trimming and J lost 1 base, with 13 bases between them. Here the CDR3 DNA reads TGCAGTGCTAGAGCCGTCTGGAGGAGCCAAGAGACCCAGTACTTC. This encodes CSARAVWRSQETQYF.